The source of this T cell receptor (beta chain) is a study of shared clonotypes between healthy human individuals (dated by TCRdb to 2020 to 2022). Regarding the study in general: Three men and two women, aged 18 to 49 years, made up the cohort. Different laboratories and diverse techniques were used to prepare libraries and sequence TCR repertoires, to increase sequencing depth and limit assay-specific biases. For each donor, three plates each were used for CD4 naive and CD4 memory, two plates were used for CD8 naive, and one plate was used for CD8 memory. Between about 0.94 and 8.9 billion PBMCs per donor were obtained by leukapheresis. To estimate repertoire size and how much clonotypes are shared between individuals, the study performed deep sequencing of blood TCR repertoires from roughly five healthy adults.

The investigation overall reported the following: Naive subsets generally had larger estimated clonotype richness than memory subsets. The small number of donors limited the genetic and exposure-history diversity represented. Incomplete sequencing was indicated by rarefaction of sorted-subset datasets, despite the large sequencing depth. Based on pairwise subsampling, the degree of clonotype sharing among donors was expected to be affected by sequencing depth. Sampling was restricted to blood, and TCR repertoires in tissues likely differ from the TCR repertoires found in blood. Compared with non-shared clonotypes, the clonotypes found in all four sorted-subset donors had higher generation probabilities. About 4.5% of naive CD4, 3.5% of naive CD8, about 2.4% of memory CD4, and roughly 0.4% of memory CD8 clonotypes were shared across several donors.

From the cysteine through the phenylalanine, the CDR3 covers 20 amino acids. CDR3 DNA only is kept here, 60 bases in frame from base 1. Compared with germline, V lacks 1 base and J lacks 2 bases; bases without a gene match: 12. CDR1 SGHTA and CDR2 FQGTGA were looked up in the germline V gene. Using the deep immunoSEQ assay, multiplex PCR amplified TCR CDR3 regions from genomic DNA. For each cell subset, the extracted genomic DNA was distributed evenly across all wells of several immunoSEQ 96-well plates, and each plate served as one replicate. For sorted subsets, each replicate PCR was loaded with roughly 190 ng genomic DNA, equivalent to some 31,000 T cell genomes. Purified libraries were quantified with a Qubit 3.0 fluorometer, sized on a Bioanalyzer 2100, and re-quantified with the KAPA Library Quantification kit. Each immunoSEQ 96-well plate was sequenced on its own single-read 150-cycle Illumina NextSeq 550 flow cell. For the original study's pipeline: Because only junctional sequences without quality scores were contained in the immunoSEQ output, filtering matching that applied to full-length reads could not be performed. To assign V/J genes and CDR3, sequences were annotated against IMGT germline references using PyIR, a Python wrapper for IgBLAST v1.9. Reads were removed for weak V/J assignments (E-value above 1e-6), missing CDR3, stop codons, out-of-frame junctions, or ambiguous translated residues. V3J clonotypes were defined by identical inferred V gene, J gene, and CDR3 amino acid sequence. The percentage overlap between two repertoires was calculated by dividing the number of shared unique clonotypes by the size of the smaller repertoire. Three approaches were used to assess repertoire richness: RTK rarefaction, the Chao1 estimator, and Recon v2.1 estimates of unobserved clonotypes. Generation probabilities for all TCRbeta clonotypes obtained by the gDNA method from a few donors were computed using OLGA. TCRdb took this table from immuneACCESS and kept in-frame rearrangements with V and J called. Such tables lack part of the clones; where checked against another copy, unresolved V genes explain under half of the gap, and the rest is unexplained. D and trimming come from the DNA, and the V and J calls and clone size come from that table. This sample is represented by millions of clones; around 95% of them were singletons. 0.13% of the sample is in the top ten clones.

The donors were healthy, HIV-negative adults who had no recently reported acute infections or vaccinations. Every donor was a Caucasian adult residing in Nashville, Tennessee, USA. CD4+ T cells were enriched by magnetic negative selection; naive cells were then positively selected on CD45RA, and the negative fraction formed the memory subset. After blood collection by leukapheresis, PBMCs were isolated using Ficoll-Histopaque density gradient centrifugation and then cryopreserved in the vapor phase of liquid nitrogen. Analytical flow cytometry was used to check the purity and quantity of each magnetically sorted T cell population. Each sorted fraction had its genomic DNA isolated and then quantified by UV absorbance on a Nanodrop 2000c. This clone was observed a single time. The target of this receptor is not known. The record has no base qualities; no much larger clone is one base away.

This receptor was obtained from a man aged 18 to 30 in good health. Sequenced sample: naive CD4+ T cells sorted from blood. What this sample's cell subset or site label stands for: CD45RA+ positively selected. The chain employs TRBV7-3 and TRBJ2-2, with 11 junctional bases fitting TRBD2. The DNA is as follows: TGTGCCAGCAGCTTAAATCCCCGAACTAGCGGGGGCCTAAACACCGGGGAGCTGTTTTTT. Its coded protein is CASSLNPRTSGGLNTGELFF.